The present entry profiles one TCR beta chain with its context. What it recognizes is unknown. The data originate from a study of a mutant IDH1 vaccine in newly diagnosed glioma. Study-wide background: The initiation of vaccination occurred 4-6 weeks after radiotherapy alone, or with temozolomide cycles. Former treatment meant radiotherapy, temozolomide, or both; the majority had gotten both. The study, taken as a whole, reports: Induction of immune responses by the vaccine occurred in about 95% of patients.

Time point described: week 5, during vaccination. Each dose delivered 300 ug of mutant IDH1 20-mer peptide subcutaneously with imiquimod. Germline V gives CDR1 LNHDA, CDR2 SQIVND (reference sequence). This CDR3 region has 13 residues. Between the trimmed V and J ends, which lost 8 bases and 0 bases, there was a span of 10 bases. Sequencing was performed with immunoSEQ multiplex PCR; in TCRdb, only in-frame clones are kept and a portion is missing. The data hold 75,000 to 80,000 clones, with 91% observed a single time. This TCR was recovered from a woman in her forties or fifties with glioma. The chain has TRBV19 and TRBJ1-2, with D tentatively TRBD1 (6 bases). Sequencing was performed on PBMCs, taken from a glioma patient whose treatment included an IDH1 peptide vaccine. Written as DNA, the CDR3 is TGTGCCAGTGTGGACAGAACTAACTATGGCTACACCTTC. Its protein product is CASVDRTNYGYTF.